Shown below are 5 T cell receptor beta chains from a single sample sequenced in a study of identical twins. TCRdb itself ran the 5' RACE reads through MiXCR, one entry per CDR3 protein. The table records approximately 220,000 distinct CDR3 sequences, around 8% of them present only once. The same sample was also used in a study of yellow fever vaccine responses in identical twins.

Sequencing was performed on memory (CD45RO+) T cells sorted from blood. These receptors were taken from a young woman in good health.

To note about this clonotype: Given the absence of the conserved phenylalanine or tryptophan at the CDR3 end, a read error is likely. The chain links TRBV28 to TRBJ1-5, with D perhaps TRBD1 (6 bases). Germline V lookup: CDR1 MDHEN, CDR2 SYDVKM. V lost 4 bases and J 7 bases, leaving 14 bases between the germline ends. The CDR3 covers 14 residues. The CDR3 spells CASSSLGARQPQHY. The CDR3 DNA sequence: TGTGCCAGCAGTTCGCTGGGGGCACGACAGCCCCAGCATTAT.

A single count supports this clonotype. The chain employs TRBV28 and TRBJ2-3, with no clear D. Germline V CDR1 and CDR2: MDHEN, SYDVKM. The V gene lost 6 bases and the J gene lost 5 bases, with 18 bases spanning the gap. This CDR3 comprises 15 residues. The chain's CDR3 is CASRRNPRPGDTQYF. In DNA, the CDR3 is TGTGCCAGCAGGCGCAACCCGCGGCCGGGAGATACGCAGTATTTT.

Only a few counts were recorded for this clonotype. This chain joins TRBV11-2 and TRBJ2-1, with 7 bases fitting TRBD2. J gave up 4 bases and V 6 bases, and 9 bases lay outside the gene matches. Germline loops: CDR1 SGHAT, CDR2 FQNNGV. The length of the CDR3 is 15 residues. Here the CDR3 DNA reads TGTGCCAGCAGACAACCGGGACTACTGTACAATGAGCAGTTCTTC. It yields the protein CASRQPGLLYNEQFF. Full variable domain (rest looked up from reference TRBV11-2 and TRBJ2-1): EAGVAQSPRYKIIEKRQSVAFWCNPISGHATLYWYQQILGQGPKLLIQFQNNGVVDDSQLPKDRFSAERLKGVDSTLKIQPAKLEDSAVYLCASRQPGLLYNEQFFGPGTRLTVL.

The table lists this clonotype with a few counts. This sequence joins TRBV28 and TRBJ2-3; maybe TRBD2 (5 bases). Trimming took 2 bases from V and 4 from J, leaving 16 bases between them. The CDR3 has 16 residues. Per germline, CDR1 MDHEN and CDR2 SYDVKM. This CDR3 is CASSLPGLFSADTQYF. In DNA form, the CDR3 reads TGTGCCAGCAGTTTACCCGGACTCTTCTCGGCAGATACGCAGTATTTT. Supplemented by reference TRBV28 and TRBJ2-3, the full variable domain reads DVKVTQSSRYLVKRTGEKVFLECVQDMDHENMFWYRQDPGLGLRLIYFSYDVKMKEKGDIPEGYSVSREKKERFSLILESASTNQTSMYLCASSLPGLFSADTQYFGPGTRLTVL.

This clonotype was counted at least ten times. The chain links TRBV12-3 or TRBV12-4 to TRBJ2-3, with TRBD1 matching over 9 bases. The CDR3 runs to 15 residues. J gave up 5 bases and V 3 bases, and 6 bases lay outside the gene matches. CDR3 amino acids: CASSFGTGRRDTQYF. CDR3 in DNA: TGTGCCAGCAGTTTCGGGACAGGGCGCAGAGATACGCAGTATTTT.